This TCR beta chain appears in the sequencing data of a study of post-analysis software for immune sequencing data (dated by TCRdb to about 2015). A note on the overall study: Disease courses on record covered relapsing-remitting, secondary progressive and progressive-relapsing multiple sclerosis, though some patients had no subtype annotation. A subset of samples was prepared in parallel using single-end sample barcoding, then pooled and co-amplified after Illumina adapter ligation. The patient repertoires were set against under 13 previously published healthy control repertoires from donors whose ages ranged from about 6 to 26 years. The paper as a whole reports these results and caveats: The multiple sclerosis patient group was slightly younger than the control group. Strong co-clustering of samples prepared in the same batch was shown by direct clustering with F measure, prompting a batch-effect correction. Significantly lower normalized Chao1 diversity was found in multiple sclerosis patients than in controls, suggesting substantial peripheral T-cell clonal expansion. Roughly 5 TRBV segments, including TRBV5-6, TRBV5-1 and TRBV20-1, were significantly more frequent in patients than controls.

The germline V gene sets CDR1 to MNHNS and CDR2 to SASEGT. Trimming takes 3 bases from V and 8 bases from J, and the germline ends sit 13 bases apart. The CDR3 numbers 13 residues from cysteine through phenylalanine. Only CDR3 DNA remains: 39 bases, in frame from the first base. To demonstrate the VDJtools post-analysis software, the study profiled TCR beta repertoires from the peripheral blood of some 13 young patients with multiple sclerosis. The multiple sclerosis patients were children and adolescents between about 6 and 16 years of age. This clonotype was detected many times. The antigen it binds to is not known. Base qualities are not provided; no much larger clone lies one nucleotide away. Library creation used PCR. The sequencer was an Illumina HiSeq 2500. To reduce PCR and sequencing biases, unique molecular identifiers were built into the TCR beta cDNA libraries. Per 1 to 10 million input T cells, some 500,000 cDNA molecules were obtained, such that each molecule approximated one T cell. Patient libraries were prepared and sequenced with the same protocol used for the earlier healthy control dataset. Samples belonging to the same batch were prepared together, multiplexed and sequenced on a shared HiSeq lane. In the authors' own workflow: MIGEC was used to process the raw barcoded reads, and molecular identifier groups with only a single read were discarded before consensus assembly and CDR3 extraction. Clonotype tables were post-analysed with VDJtools, and diversity was normalized by down-sampling all datasets to the smallest sample size. In repertoire overlap clustering, CDR3 amino acid sequences, but not nucleotide sequences, were matched to correct batch-related cross-sample contamination. In-frame beta chains were kept once TCRdb had trimmed the public reads at Q25 with fastp and called clones with MiXCR. Each record represents a unique CDR3 protein, reported with the most common genes and DNA among its rows. The V and J calls were determined by TCRdb, not by the authors. Here the sample has about 540,000 distinct CDR3 sequences; approximately 31% occur a single time. Under 7% of the sample is in the top ten clones.

The chain was built from TRBV6-1 and TRBJ1-2, with no D gene named confidently. The sequenced material came from blood. The sequence derives from a girl under 18 with multiple sclerosis. The DNA reads TGTGCCAGCAGTGAGACACCCGCGGGGGGCTACACCTTC. It codes for CASSETPAGGYTF.